Shown below are 21 T cell receptor beta chains from a single sample sequenced in a study of cytomegalovirus exposure and HLA in healthy donors. The PCR contained 60 Vbeta and 13 Jbeta primers. The assay was immunoSEQ multiplex PCR, and TCRdb's table has in-frame clones only and misses some. The table lists under 150,000 clones, 70% to 85% of them singletons. Sequenced sample: PBMCs. These TCRs come from a boy between 2 and 10 years old in good health and CMV-seronegative.

The count of this clone is one. The chain uses TRBV5-5 and TRBJ2-6, with a tentative D call TRBD1 (6 bases). The CDR3 totals 17 residues. Germline loops: CDR1 SGHKS, CDR2 YYEKEE (reference sequence). V lost 0 bases to trimming and J lost 0 bases, with 10 bases between them. CDR3 residues: CASSLGTVPSGANVLTF. The CDR3 bases are TGTGCCAGCAGCTTGGGGACAGTCCCCTCTGGGGCCAACGTCCTGACTTTC. The full variable domain, its missing parts supplied by reference TRBV5-5 and TRBJ2-6, is DAGVTQSPTHLIKTRGQQVTLRCSPISGHKSVSWYQQVLGQGPQFIFQYYEKEERGRGNFPDRFSARQFPNYSSELNVNALLLGDSALYLCASSLGTVPSGANVLTFGAGSRLTVL.

The chain carries TRBV6-5 and TRBJ2-7, with a tentative D call TRBD2 (5 bases). CDR3 length: 14 residues. The germline gives CDR1 MNHEY, CDR2 SVGAGI. Trimming cost V 2 bases and J 2 bases, with 10 bases left between them. Here the CDR3 reads CASSYPGKPYEQYF. The CDR3 DNA reads as TGTGCCAGCAGTTACCCCGGGAAACCCTACGAGCAGTACTTC.

This clone was seen a handful of times. The CDR3 here is CASSPMNLDTPTDTQYF. The CDR3 DNA reads as TGTGCCAGCAGCCCGATGAACTTGGACACACCGACAGATACGCAGTATTTT. The chain employs TRBV7-9 and TRBJ2-3; possible D gene TRBD1, 5 bases. V lost 5 bases and J lost 3, with 21 bases in between. CDR1 is SEHNR, CDR2 FQNEAQ, per germline (reference sequence). The CDR3 runs 17 residues.

This clone was observed a few times. The chain couples TRBV30 to TRBJ2-2; the match to TRBD2 covers 8 bases. This CDR3 region has 14 residues. Germline lookup yields CDR1 GTSNPN and CDR2 SVGIG (reference sequence). With V trimmed by 5 bases and J by 2 bases, 4 bases remained unmatched. The CDR3 bases are TGTGCCTGGGGGGCGGGAGGCAACACCGGGGAGCTGTTTTTT. Translating gives CAWGAGGNTGELFF.

This clone has more than one count but fewer than ten. This chain uses TRBV18 with TRBJ1-2, with 8 nucleotides matching TRBD1. This CDR3 region has 14 residues. The germline CDR1 and CDR2 sequences are KGHSH and LQKENI. The junction had 5 bases not matched to a gene; V was cut back by 2 bases and J by 6 bases. CDR3 in amino acids: CASSPDRGGDGYTF. The CDR3 DNA is TGTGCCAGCTCACCAGACAGGGGTGGCGATGGCTACACCTTC.

This rearrangement joins TRBV25-1 to TRBJ2-3, with 9 bases identical to TRBD2. Germline CDR1 is MGHDK and CDR2 is SYGVNS. The J segment lost 0 bases and the V segment lost 6 bases, leaving 4 bases of the junction unmatched. This CDR3 is 15 amino acids long. The CDR3 protein is CASRRGGLSTDTQYF. CDR3 nucleotides: TGTGCCAGCAGGCGGGGGGGGCTCAGCACAGATACGCAGTATTTT.

In its sample, this clone was seen once. Mismatch with germline at one junction end may stem from a read error. V usage is TRBV5-1 and J usage is TRBJ2-7; no reliable D call. The CDR3 consists of 15 residues. Germline CDR1 SGHRS, CDR2 YFSETQ. CDR3 sequence: CASRLDYQFPYEQYF. DNA for the CDR3: TGCGCCAGCAGATTGGATTACCAGTTCCCCTACGAGCAGTACTTC.

The chain links TRBV5-8 to TRBJ2-6; D possibly corresponds to TRBD2 (5 bases). Germline CDR1 SGHTS, CDR2 YDEGEE. This CDR3 contains 15 residues. Trimming pared 2 bases from V and 4 bases from J, leaving 10 bases between. As DNA, the CDR3 is TGTGCCAGCAGCTTAGGAGAGGGAGGGGCCAACGTCCTGACTTTC. Its translation: CASSLGEGGANVLTF. The full variable domain, rest sourced from reference TRBV5-8 and TRBJ2-6, is EAGVTQSPTHLIKTRGQQATLRCSPISGHTSVYWYQQALGLGLQFLLWYDEGEERNRGNFPPRFSGRQFPNYSSELNVNALELEDSALYLCASSLGEGGANVLTFGAGSRLTVL.

This chain joins TRBV9 and TRBJ1-5; no clear D. The CDR3 contains 15 residues. V dropped 0 bases and J dropped 0 bases, with 7 bases sitting between them. Germline-derived CDR1 and CDR2 are SGDLS and YYNGEE. CDR3 sequence: CASSVGDNSNQPQHF. Written as DNA, the CDR3 is TGTGCCAGCAGCGTAGGAGATAATAGCAATCAGCCCCAGCATTTT.

This clone was recorded only once. This chain joins TRBV9 and TRBJ2-3, with 8 nucleotides matching TRBD2. This CDR3 has 17 residues. CDR1 and CDR2 from the germline V gene are SGDLS and YYNGEE. Trimming at V came to 2 bases and at J to 2 bases, leaving 10 bases not matched to a gene. The CDR3 DNA follows: TGTGCCAGCAGCGTCGGGAGGGGGGGTGAATACACAGATACGCAGTATTTT. It codes for CASSVGRGGEYTDTQYF. Variable domain in full (rest from reference TRBV9 and TRBJ2-3): DSGVTQTPKHLITATGQRVTLRCSPRSGDLSVYWYQQSLDQGLQFLIQYYNGEERAKGNILERFSAQQFPDLHSELNLSSLELGDSALYFCASSVGRGGEYTDTQYFGPGTRLTVL.

This clone appeared a few times. The chain recombines TRBV6-5 with TRBJ2-2, with 9 bases aligning to TRBD1. This CDR3 has 15 residues. The V gene's germline CDR1 is MNHEY and CDR2 SVGAGI. The V and J ends lost 6 bases and 5 bases, in that order; junction bases with no gene match: 7. The CDR3, as DNA: TGTGCCAGCAGAACACCGGGACAGGGAACCGGGGAGCTGTTTTTT. Amino acids: CASRTPGQGTGELFF.

This rearrangement joins TRBV5-8 to TRBJ2-4; TRBD1 matches at 11 bases. The CDR3 consists of 16 residues. Germline CDR1 is SGHTS and CDR2 is YDEGEE. After removal of 4 bases from V and 8 bases from J, the junction contained 11 bases not matched to a gene. CDR3 residues: CASSLGTGGKGYIQYF. CDR3 coding DNA: TGTGCCAGCAGCCTAGGGACAGGGGGTAAAGGGTACATTCAGTACTTC. Complete variable domain (other parts from reference TRBV5-8 and TRBJ2-4): EAGVTQSPTHLIKTRGQQATLRCSPISGHTSVYWYQQALGLGLQFLLWYDEGEERNRGNFPPRFSGRQFPNYSSELNVNALELEDSALYLCASSLGTGGKGYIQYFGAGTRLSVL.

This rearrangement joins TRBV6-1 to TRBJ1-2; TRBD1 is a possible D gene (6 bases). The V and J ends lost 0 bases and 4 bases respectively, with 12 bases between them. Germline CDR1 MNHNS, CDR2 SASEGT. The CDR3 runs to 15 residues. Written as DNA, the CDR3 is TGTGCCAGCAGTGAAGCCTCCACAGGGAGCTATGGCTACACCTTC. As protein: CASSEASTGSYGYTF.

The rearrangement uses TRBV6-5 and TRBJ2-3; D is perhaps TRBD1 (6 bases). The CDR3 has 15 amino acids. Trimming took 5 bases from V and 6 from J, leaving 18 bases between them. Germline V gene data show CDR1 as MNHEY and CDR2 as SVGAGI. The CDR3 DNA follows: TGTGCCAGCAGTACCCACTCAGGGGATGCGGATACGCAGTATTTT. This sequence encodes CASSTHSGDADTQYF.

This chain links TRBV7-9 with TRBJ1-1; no reliable D call. Germline V gene data show CDR1 as SEHNR and CDR2 as FQNEAQ (reference sequence). Trimming removed 5 bases at V and 1 base at J, with 11 bases between. This CDR3 has 14 residues. In DNA, the CDR3 is TGTGCCAGCAGCCCTGGGCCTGGGAACACTGAAGCTTTCTTT. Its protein product is CASSPGPGNTEAFF. Full variable domain (outside the CDR3, taken from reference TRBV7-9 and TRBJ1-1): DTGVSQNPRHKITKRGQNVTFRCDPISEHNRLYWYRQTLGQGPEFLTYFQNEAQLEKSRLLSDRFSAERPKGSFSTLEIQRTEQGDSAMYLCASSPGPGNTEAFFGQGTRLTVV.

This chain connects TRBV6-4 to TRBJ2-2; D may be TRBD2 (6 bases). This CDR3 has 14 amino acids. The V end was cut by 4 bases, the J end by 3 bases, with 9 bases between. Germline V CDR1 and CDR2: MRHNA, SNTAGT. DNA for the CDR3: TGTGCCAGCAGTGGCTCGGGAGACACCGGGGAGCTGTTTTTT. Its translation is CASSGSGDTGELFF.

V is TRBV6-4 and J is TRBJ1-2; D gene ambiguous. The germline CDR1 and CDR2 sequences are MRHNA and SNTAGT. CDR3 length: 13 amino acids. Between the trimmed V and J ends, which lost 5 bases and 4 bases, there was a span of 11 bases. CDR3 coding DNA: TGTGCCAGCAGTACCGACGCAGGCTATGGCTACACCTTC. As protein: CASSTDAGYGYTF.

This clone was counted only a few times. Mismatch with germline at one junction end may stem from a read error. V is TRBV7-9 and J is TRBJ2-2, with TRBD1 matching 8 bases. In germline, CDR1 is SEHNR, CDR2 FQNEAQ (reference sequence). The CDR3 is 17 amino acids. CDR3 in DNA: TGTTCCAGCAGCCCCAGGGCGGTGACAGGGGACACCGGGGAGCTGTTTTTT. Protein product: CSSSPRAVTGDTGELFF.

The chain joins TRBV11-2 to TRBJ1-1; D remains unclear. Germline lookup yields CDR1 SGHAT and CDR2 FQNNGV. Trimming removed 1 base from V and 1 base from J, with 10 bases in between. The CDR3 length is 15 residues. The CDR3 is CASSLVRERNTEAFF. The CDR3 DNA reads as TGTGCCAGCAGCTTAGTAAGGGAGCGGAACACTGAAGCTTTCTTT. Full variable domain (rest looked up from reference TRBV11-2 and TRBJ1-1): EAGVAQSPRYKIIEKRQSVAFWCNPISGHATLYWYQQILGQGPKLLIQFQNNGVVDDSQLPKDRFSAERLKGVDSTLKIQPAKLEDSAVYLCASSLVRERNTEAFFGQGTRLTVV.

CDR3 nucleotides: TGTGCCAGCAGCCTAAACAGGGGGAACACTGAAGCTTTCTTT. Residues: CASSLNRGNTEAFF. V is TRBV7-8 and J is TRBJ1-1, with TRBD1 identical over 7 bases. Germline loops: CDR1 SGHVS, CDR2 FQNEAQ. J was trimmed by 1 base and V by 5 bases; bases with no gene match: 4. The CDR3 length is 14 residues.

The chain uses TRBV15 and TRBJ2-1; 7 positions match TRBD2. The CDR3 length is 15 residues. CDR1 is LNHNV and CDR2 is YYDKDF in the germline V gene (reference sequence). Germline trimming cut 0 bases from V and 2 bases from J; bases unmatched to any gene: 1. The CDR3 bases are TGTGCCACCAGCAGAGACGGACTAGCCTACAATGAGCAGTTCTTC. The encoded protein is CATSRDGLAYNEQFF.